This entry concerns a single T cell receptor beta chain. It lacks a known antigen. Libraries were prepared through the immunoSEQ multiplex PCR assay. For the multiplex PCR, a mixture combining 60 forward primers for TCR Vbeta segments and 13 reverse primers for TCR Jbeta segments was used. The CDR3 region of rearranged TCR beta genes was amplified from genomic DNA by a multiplex PCR assay. The amplified TCR beta libraries were sequenced on the Illumina HiSeq System as 87-base-pair reads. For the original study's pipeline: A later analysis tallied roughly 80 million unique TCR beta chains across the 700 or so repertoires, and some 10 million of those chains were shared by two or more donors. To remove PCR and sequencing errors, raw reads were error-corrected and collapsed into unique sequences using a nearest-neighbor algorithm that merged closely related sequences. Alignment of CDR3 sequences to IMGT reference sequences was used to assign V, D and J gene segments. For a sequence to be retained, a match of at least six nucleotides to both a V gene segment and a J gene segment was required. Rearrangements were called productive when the CDR3 lacked stop codons and stayed in frame with V and J; all others were non-productive. Following IMGT convention, CDR3 was defined as the stretch from the second conserved V-encoded cysteine up to the conserved J-encoded phenylalanine. The earlier analysis of about 640 of the donors excluded any sequence lacking an unambiguous match to a single V gene segment. An earlier analysis of 587 of the donors called V segments functional above 56.7% productive rearrangements and segregating when the between-donor standard deviation exceeded 5%. To diagnose cytomegalovirus status from the catalog of TCR beta chain sequences, a statistical classification framework was built. A later analysis assigned V and J genes by comparing TCR nucleotide sequences with IMGT/GENE-DB human TR gene sequences. In a later analysis, CDR3 sequences and most-parsimonious VDJ recombination scenarios were assigned using the TCRdist pipeline. In a later analysis, each TCR beta chain was defined by its CDR3 amino acid sequence together with its V-gene family, and reads lacking a unique V-gene family were excluded. A later analysis removed over 500 highly shared, low-generation-probability nucleotide sequences to deal with suspected cross-contamination and a sequencing artifact. For each public chain, a later analysis derived a clonal expansion index from normalized ranks of inferred template counts within each repertoire. A later analysis computed generation probabilities with a VDJ recombination model fitted to out-of-frame rearrangements, and checked the results against IGoR. In a later analysis, hypergeometric tests were used to score TCR-TCR, TCR-HLA and TCR-CMV co-occurrence, with a repertoire-size bias correction applied to TCR pairs. A later analysis estimated false discovery rates by permuting HLA or CMV assignments 20 times. A later analysis grouped co-occurring TCRs with DBSCAN, adding TCRdist sequence similarity when clustering within HLA-allele-positive subsets. Repertoires with fewer than 30,000 or more than 120,000 public chains were left out of co-occurrence clustering, as were about 5 repertoires with anomalous nucleotide sharing. As stored in TCRdb, this immuneACCESS dataset retains in-frame rearrangements with V and J assigned. A fraction of the clones does not appear; measured against another copy, unresolved V genes explain less than half of the discrepancy, and the remainder lacks a known reason. V, J and clone size were drawn from that table, and D and trimming were deduced from the DNA. The record for this sample contains about 170,000 clones. Of the sample, 0.65% to 0.9% falls within the top ten clones.

According to the germline V gene, CDR1 reads SGHDT and CDR2 reads YYEEEE. The junction carries 13 bases between V and J, which are trimmed by 0 bases and 4 bases respectively. The cysteine opens and the phenylalanine closes a CDR3 of 15 amino acids. Just the 45-base CDR3 DNA is kept, in frame starting at base 1. This sample was taken from a study of cytomegalovirus exposure and HLA in healthy donors (dated by TCRdb to the late 2010s). With regard to the full study: An earlier analysis of a few hundred of the donors reported about 300 Gb of sequence data and 100 million to 120 million unique TCR beta sequences obtained from about 179 million T cells. Typing coverage differed by locus: A, B, C, DRB1 and DQB1 were typed in roughly 629-630 donors, DQA1 in around 500, DPA1 in around 580, and DPB1 in 472. The aim of the study was to test whether cataloging public T cell receptors could identify signatures of past pathogen exposure. All discovery cohort repertoires had been generated on a single sequencing platform. The study profiled the T cell repertoires of some 610 subjects by immunosequencing and related them to cytomegalovirus serostatus. A later genetic analysis took genome-wide SNP genotypes for about 55% of the roughly 700 donors and used that subset as a discovery cohort. To study patterns of TCR occurrence, a later analysis re-analyzed previously published TCR beta repertoires from just over 650 donors and added high-resolution HLA genotyping. Of the roughly 430 genotyped donors, around 81% fell in the genetic ancestry cluster associated with self-reported Caucasian donors. In addition to the first cohort of 666 subjects, a separate validation cohort of approximately 130 different subjects was used. Approximately 300 gigabases of sequencing data and approximately 92 million unique TCR sequences made up an early release that covered 500 to 700 HLA-typed donors. An earlier analysis of approximately 630 of the donors applied high-throughput TCR beta sequencing to assess whether each TCR beta V gene segment acted as functional or pseudogenic. Both class I and class II loci were covered by HLA typing, at four-digit resolution. Across around 400 genotyped donors of the cohort, an average of approximately 200,000 unique TCR beta nucleotide sequences per donor were sequenced, and approximately 19% of those sequences were non-productive. Rather than drawing on any new phenotypic data, the later analysis identified candidate immune exposures from TCR beta sequences and the way those sequences occurred across donors. Donor age, sex, ethnicity and CMV serostatus were collected together with the repertoire data. Because of strong linkage in the cohort, five DR-DQ haplotypes were treated as single units for association and clustering. To predict cytomegalovirus infection status, the study combined high-throughput TCR immunosequencing, statistical association of individual TCRs with disease status, and machine learning.

What the work shows at the level of the full study, not this receptor alone: Because counts were too low, seventeen rarely observed V segments, including chromosome 9 orphons, were excluded from the earlier analysis of 587 of the donors. Correlated functional status among segregating V segments might be attributable to linkage disequilibrium, but an unknown experimental factor could not be ruled out. Most TCR sequences were observed very rarely across donors, whereas some public TCRs were present in many individuals. A further reported finding was that TCR beta sequences accurately predicted the HLA-A and HLA-B alleles for most subjects in the first cohort. The classifier was reported to diagnose cytomegalovirus status with high specificity and sensitivity in both the original and validation cohorts. Specific HLA alleles were associated with about 17,000 TCR beta sequences at a false discovery rate of 0.05 in a later analysis. In vitro tests confirmed that a few of the cytomegalovirus-associated TCR beta chains recognize cytomegalovirus antigens. In this cohort, only TCR beta chains were sequenced, and detectable features were limited by the absence of alpha or paired-chain data. The study listed approximately 150 TCR beta chains as associated with cytomegalovirus. A cluster of highly shared sequence variants was judged likely to be a technical artifact of the sequencing pipeline. In a later analysis, the rate of TCR association differed among HLA loci, with DRB1 alleles having the most associated TCRs and HLA-C alleles having the fewest. The only immune exposure information available for the cohort was CMV serostatus. A later genetic analysis associated a missense DCLRE1C variant with V-gene and J-gene trimming of TCR beta chains, and an independent cohort replicated the association. In an earlier analysis of roughly 560 of the donors, most TCR beta V segments were observed in productive rearrangements about 90% or about 30% of the time, broadly matching IMGT annotations. Assigning TCR associations to individual alleles was difficult when HLA alleles, especially DR and DQ, strongly co-occurred. According to a later genetic analysis, donors in an Asian-associated ancestry cluster had fewer N-insertions in productive TCRs than the approximately 630-donor mean. HLA typing was unavailable for some donors at each locus, so association tests used only the typed subset. The presence/absence analyses assumed that sequencing depth was roughly uniform across donors, and that assumption may not be true. Compared with equally common non-associated chains, HLA-associated TCR beta chains in a later analysis were more clonally expanded and had lower generation probabilities. In a later analysis, several top co-occurrence clusters were reported to appear linked to parvovirus B19, influenza, CMV and Epstein-Barr virus. The authors suggested that the approach could potentially be generalized to other disease states and immunological phenotypes. Most CMV-associated TCR beta chains appeared to be HLA-restricted in a later analysis, and the HLA associations seemed to be driven largely by CMV exposure. Some IMGT-functional V segments, including TRBV6-2 and TRBV6-3, could not be distinguished by the 87-base-pair reads and were therefore excluded.

In total, 500 to 700 healthy bone marrow donors made up the cohort. At the time of sampling, all cohort members were nominally healthy, though unrecorded immune exposures were likely present. The donor was CMV seropositive and was included in the group of approximately 310 seropositive cohort members. Every donor gave a peripheral blood sample, and the peripheral blood mononuclear cells from that sample were used for TCR beta sequencing. Genomic DNA extraction from the blood cell samples was performed with the Qiagen DNeasy Blood Extraction Kit. The clonotype originates from a woman between 18 and 30 years old in good health and CMV-seropositive. Recombination connected TRBV5-6 to TRBJ1-2, with the D segment identity uncertain. Material: PBMCs. This receptor has the CDR3 CASSLGGPQIYGYTF. At the DNA level, the sequence is TGTGCCAGCAGCTTGGGTGGCCCGCAGATCTATGGCTACACCTTC.